These 20 T cell receptor beta chains were all obtained from the same sample, sequenced in a study of T cell responses to AZD1222 COVID-19 vaccine. Clones were sequenced by immunoSEQ multiplex PCR, and TCRdb holds only the in-frame ones, with some missing. The table includes some 200,000 clones, approximately 95% detected once. The specimen was peripheral blood, collected on day 0 of AZD1222 vaccination. These receptors all stem from an adult in good health.

This clone was observed a single time. This chain links TRBV3-1 (or the pseudogene TRBV3-2) with TRBJ2-3; no definite D call. This CDR3 is built from 13 residues. CDR1 LGHDT and CDR2 YNNKEL come from the germline V gene (reference sequence). For the CDR3, the DNA is TGTGCAACCCGTCAGATGGGCACAGATACGCAGTATTTT. This encodes CATRQMGTDTQYF.

V is TRBV2 and J is TRBJ1-5; perhaps TRBD1 as D (5 bases). Trimming stripped 1 base from V and 7 bases from J, with 11 bases between. Germline CDR1 is SNHLY and CDR2 is FYNNEI. This CDR3 spans 14 amino acids. The CDR3 reads CASSEGRALQPQHF. The CDR3 DNA is TGTGCCAGCAGTGAAGGCAGGGCCCTACAGCCCCAGCATTTT.

V usage is TRBV7-9 and J usage is TRBJ2-7; D is possibly TRBD1 or TRBD2 (5 bases each). The CDR3 runs 14 residues. Trimming cost V 1 base and J 6 bases, with 13 bases left between them. Germline CDR1 and CDR2: SEHNR and FQNEAQ (reference sequence). CDR3 coding DNA: TGTGCCAGCAGCTTAGATCTTGGGGCGGGCGAGCAGTACTTC. Amino acid sequence: CASSLDLGAGEQYF.

The chain joins TRBV27 to TRBJ1-1; unclear D gene. Trimming stripped 8 bases from V and 0 bases from J, with 10 bases between. The germline V gene encodes CDR1 MNHEY and CDR2 SMNVEV (reference sequence). The CDR3 length is 13 residues. The CDR3 coding sequence is TGTGCCAGCCTCGACGGACTGAACACTGAAGCTTTCTTT. It is translated as CASLDGLNTEAFF.

The chain uses TRBV19 and TRBJ1-4, with TRBD1 as a possible D gene (5 bases). V was cut by 7 bases and J by 4 bases, with 19 bases left in between. Germline CDR1 and CDR2: LNHDA and SQIVND (reference sequence). The CDR3 loop spans 16 amino acids. Here the CDR3 DNA reads TGTGCCAGTAAGGCCCTGCAGGGCAGGAATAATGAAAAACTGTTTTTT. This encodes CASKALQGRNNEKLFF.

The rearrangement uses TRBV18 and TRBJ1-5, with D perhaps matching TRBD1 (6 bases). CDR1 and CDR2 from the germline V gene are KGHSH and LQKENI. The CDR3 runs to 14 residues. Trimming stripped 3 bases from V and 3 bases from J, with 9 bases between. The CDR3 is CASSPQGNNQPQHF. Written as DNA, the CDR3 is TGTGCCAGCTCACCTCAGGGGAACAATCAGCCCCAGCATTTT.

The chain is built from TRBV19 and TRBJ1-1; D is ambiguous. Trimming took 5 bases from V and 11 from J, leaving 12 bases between them. Germline loops: CDR1 LNHDA, CDR2 SQIVND (reference sequence). The CDR3 extends over 11 amino acids. The chain's CDR3 is CASSAYTKAFF. CDR3 nucleotide sequence: TGTGCCAGTAGTGCCTATACGAAGGCTTTCTTT.

This chain joins TRBV13 and TRBJ2-2; D is unresolved. CDR3 size: 15 residues. V shed 2 bases and J shed 1 base, with 8 bases lying between them. The germline V gene encodes CDR1 PRHDT and CDR2 FYEKMQ (reference sequence). The CDR3 loop is CASSLRARNTGELFF. In DNA, the CDR3 is TGTGCCAGCAGCTTAAGAGCGAGGAACACCGGGGAGCTGTTTTTT.

This clone was picked up one time. The chain has TRBV9 and TRBJ2-1, with D uncertain. The germline CDR1 and CDR2 sequences are SGDLS and YYNGEE. The CDR3 spans 14 residues. V lost 6 bases to trimming and J lost 7 bases, with 17 bases between them. In nucleotides, the CDR3 is TGTGCCAGCACCCTCGCCTTGGCGGCTAATGAGCAGTTCTTC. Protein product: CASTLALAANEQFF.

The chain combines TRBV11-2 with TRBJ1-2, with D unresolved. From germline, CDR1 is SGHAT and CDR2 FQNNGV. The V and J ends lost 4 bases and 5 bases respectively, with 20 bases between them. The CDR3 has 16 amino acids. The CDR3 coding sequence is TGTGCCAGCAGCTGGACCGGGAACGCTGAATCTTATGGCTACACCTTC. Its protein is CASSWTGNAESYGYTF.

The chain couples TRBV5-4 to TRBJ1-2, with 9 bases identical to TRBD1. Looked up from germline, CDR1 is SGHNT and CDR2 is YYREEE (reference sequence). This CDR3 spans 15 amino acids. Losses at the gene ends were 4 bases for V and 4 bases for J; bases not matched to a gene: 8. For the CDR3, the DNA is TGTGCCAGCAGCGTAAACAGGGGGCAGGGCTATGGCTACACCTTC. This gives the protein CASSVNRGQGYGYTF. Full variable domain (outside the CDR3, taken from reference TRBV5-4 and TRBJ1-2): ETGVTQSPTHLIKTRGQQVTLRCSSQSGHNTVSWYQQALGQGPQFIFQYYREEENGRGNFPPRFSGLQFPNYSSELNVNALELDDSALYLCASSVNRGQGYGYTFGSGTRLTVV.

The chain uses TRBV10-3 and TRBJ1-1, with 9 bases lining up with TRBD1. Germline CDR1 ENHRY, CDR2 SYGVKD. V dropped 10 bases and J dropped 4; count of bases not matched to a gene: 4. This CDR3 spans 12 amino acids. The CDR3 DNA sequence: TGTGCCACAGGGGACAGGGCCACTGAAGCTTTCTTT. It is translated as CATGDRATEAFF.

This clone appeared a single time. The CDR3 DNA reads TGTGCCAGCAGTTTGGGACCCAACACTGAAGCTTTCTTT. As protein: CASSLGPNTEAFF. The chain employs TRBV28 and TRBJ1-1, with a tentative D call TRBD1 (5 bases). Between the trimmed V and J ends, which lost 3 bases and 2 bases, there was a span of 7 bases. Germline V gives CDR1 MDHEN, CDR2 SYDVKM. The length of the CDR3 is 13 residues.

A single count supports this clone. The chain joins TRBV6-4 to TRBJ2-2, with TRBD2 matching over 8 bases. Germline V gene data show CDR1 as MRHNA and CDR2 as SNTAGT. V was pared by 6 bases and J by 4 bases, with 1 base of the junction left unmatched. The CDR3 extends over 13 amino acids. Written as DNA, the CDR3 is TGTGCCAGCAGCGGGACTAGCACCGGGGAGCTGTTTTTT. This translates into CASSGTSTGELFF.

The chain carries TRBV3-1 (or the pseudogene TRBV3-2) and TRBJ2-7; 8 bases align to TRBD2. J lost 5 bases, V lost 0 bases, and 18 bases had no gene match. The CDR3 extends over 19 amino acids. The germline V gene encodes CDR1 LGHDT and CDR2 YNNKEL (reference sequence). The CDR3 here is CASSQDAPLSAGANHEQYF. CDR3 DNA: TGTGCCAGCAGCCAAGATGCCCCCTTGTCAGCGGGAGCCAATCACGAGCAGTACTTC.

The rearrangement links TRBV6-2 or TRBV6-3 to TRBJ2-1; 9 nucleotides line up with TRBD2. This CDR3 is 14 amino acids long. Germline assignment: CDR1 MNHEY and CDR2 SVGEGT. V lost 6 bases, J lost 9 bases, and 9 bases stayed unmatched. The CDR3 nucleotides are TGTGCCAGCAGCCCCCTAGCGGGGACGGGTGAGCAGTTCTTC. Residues: CASSPLAGTGEQFF.

The genes are TRBV11-2 and TRBJ2-2, with TRBD1 matching 8 bases. Germline V gene sequence: CDR1 SGHAT, CDR2 FQNNGV. J gave up 2 bases and V 7 bases, and 6 bases lay outside the gene matches. There are 15 residues in the CDR3. The CDR3 nucleotides read TGTGCCAGCACCGGGACAGGCCCTAACACCGGGGAGCTGTTTTTT. Its translation: CASTGTGPNTGELFF.

The chain couples TRBV3-1 (or the pseudogene TRBV3-2) to TRBJ1-3; D is unclear. V lost 2 bases, J lost 6 bases, and 11 bases lay in between. CDR3 length: 14 residues. In germline, CDR1 is LGHDT, CDR2 YNNKEL (reference sequence). The CDR3 DNA sequence: TGTGCCAGCAGCCAATCATCCATGACAAACACCATATATTTT. It yields the protein CASSQSSMTNTIYF.

The V call is TRBV30, the J call TRBJ2-2, with D possibly matching TRBD1 (5 bases). This CDR3 has 14 amino acids. Trimming left V 3 bases short and J 0 bases short, with 8 bases between. Germline V gene lookup returns CDR1 GTSNPN and CDR2 SVGIG (reference sequence). The CDR3 bases are TGTGCCTGGAGGACAGCCGCGAACACCGGGGAGCTGTTTTTT. Protein sequence: CAWRTAANTGELFF.

The rearrangement uses TRBV19 and TRBJ1-1, with D perhaps matching TRBD1 (5 bases). CDR3 length equals 13 residues. Germline V CDR1 and CDR2: LNHDA, SQIVND (reference sequence). Trimming removed 4 bases from V and 6 bases from J, with 12 bases in between. The CDR3 reads CASSRDSGAEAFF. The DNA of the CDR3 is TGTGCCAGTAGTAGAGACAGTGGCGCTGAAGCTTTCTTT.